This T cell receptor (beta chain) came from a study of T cell clones after liver transplantation. The protocol was immunoSEQ multiplex PCR, while the TCRdb copy is restricted to in-frame clones and leaves out a portion. This sample has roughly 100,000 clones, with around 80% found just once. This CDR3 comprises 15 residues. The V end lost 5 bases, the J end lost 1 base, and 9 bases lay between the germline ends. CDR1 and CDR2 (germline): SNHLY, FYNNEI. The table lists this clone with a few counts. The source of this sequence is a human patient who received a liver transplant. Some T cells may possibly be graft donor cells. This sequence joins TRBV2 and TRBJ2-6; no clear D. Sequenced material: CD4+ T cells from blood, taken roughly 50 months after liver transplant. The CDR3 loop reads CASSPLGSGANVLTF. DNA of the CDR3: TGTGCCAGCAGTCCTCTTGGGTCTGGGGCCAACGTCCTGACTTTC.